Listed below are T cell receptor beta chains from one sample, sequenced in a study of T cells in Graves' hyperthyroidism and ophthalmopathy. Using its own MiXCR run on the multiplex PCR reads, TCRdb lists one record per CDR3 protein. The repertoire holds 500,000 to 800,000 distinct CDR3 sequences, around 15% seen once, with around an eighth in the top ten. The source material was blood. These receptors all come from a woman between 45 and 65 years old with Graves' ophthalmopathy. Both conserved end residues are part of each CDR3. D genes are given only for firm matches. Rows give clone size only sometimes, using once, few, many, or a class for an expanded clone.

few	-	TRBV6-1	TRBJ2-7	TGTGCCAGCAGAACGCTAGCGTTGGGCGAGCAGTACTTC	CASRTLALGEQYF
many	-	TRBV20-1	TRBJ1-1	TGCAGTGCTTTTCATGGGGGAGGGAAGACTGAAGCTTTCTTT	CSAFHGGGKTEAFF
many	TRBD2	TRBV7-2	TRBJ2-3	TGTGCCAGCAGCTTGACTAGCGGGAAGGAAGATACGCAGTATTTT	CASSLTSGKEDTQYF
-	TRBD1	TRBV15	TRBJ2-1	TGTGCCACCAGCAGAGTTGGCCAGGGGGCGAACAATGAGCAGTTCTTC	CATSRVGQGANNEQFF
many	TRBD1	TRBV7-6	TRBJ2-1	TGTGCCAGCAGCCTAGGGACGGGACAGGGGTCGTACAATGAGCAGTTCTTC	CASSLGTGQGSYNEQFF
many	TRBD1	TRBV7-9	TRBJ2-7	TGTGCCAGCAGCAGCTCCGGGACAGGGGTATGGGAGCAGTACTTC	CASSSSGTGVWEQYF
many	-	TRBV15	TRBJ1-1	TGTGCCACCAGCAGAGATCGGGTGGGAGCTTTCTTT	CATSRDRVGAFF
many	TRBD2	TRBV12-5	TRBJ2-2	TGTGCTAGTACCTTGTCTAGCGGGCTTTACACCGGGGAGCTGTTTTTT	CASTLSSGLYTGELFF
many	-	TRBV12-3/TRBV12-4	TRBJ1-1	TGTGCCAGCAGCTCCCGGGACTTAACCAGTGAAGCTTTCTTT	CASSSRDLTSEAFF
-	-	TRBV20-1	TRBJ2-5	TGCAGTGCTAGGGGGCTTGGAGGGACATCTCAAGAGACCCAGTACTTC	CSARGLGGTSQETQYF
many	-	TRBV28	TRBJ1-1	TGTGCCAGCAGTTTGGTTGTAGACGAAGCTTTCTTT	CASSLVVDEAFF
many	-	TRBV7-2	TRBJ1-3	TGTGCCAGCAGCTTAGGGACAGTCCGAAACACCATATATTTT	CASSLGTVRNTIYF
many	TRBD2	TRBV7-9	TRBJ2-1	TGTGCCAGCAGCGATAGCGGGAGTGTAAATGAGCAGTTCTTC	CASSDSGSVNEQFF
few	TRBD2	TRBV20-1	TRBJ2-1	TGCAGTGCTATTCCGGGAGGGTCATGGAATGAGCAGTTCTTC	CSAIPGGSWNEQFF
few	-	TRBV12-5	TRBJ1-5	TGTGCTAGTGGTTTGGTCCGGACAGAGGTAGATCAGCCCCAGCATTTT	CASGLVRTEVDQPQHF